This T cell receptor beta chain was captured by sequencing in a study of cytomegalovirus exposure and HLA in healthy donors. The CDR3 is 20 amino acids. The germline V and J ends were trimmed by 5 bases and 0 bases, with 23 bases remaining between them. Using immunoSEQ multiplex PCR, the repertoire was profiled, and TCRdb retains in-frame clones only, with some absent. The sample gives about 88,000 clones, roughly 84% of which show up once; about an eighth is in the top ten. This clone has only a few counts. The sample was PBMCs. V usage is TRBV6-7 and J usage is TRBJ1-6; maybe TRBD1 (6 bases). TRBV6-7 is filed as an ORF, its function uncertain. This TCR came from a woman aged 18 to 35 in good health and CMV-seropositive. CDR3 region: CASSNGQTQAPSSYNSPLHF. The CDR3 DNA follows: TGTGCCAGCAGTAACGGACAGACGCAAGCTCCGAGCTCCTATAATTCACCCCTCCACTTT.